This T cell receptor beta chain was found in a study of blood T cell repertoires in COVID-19. Sequencing used immunoSEQ multiplex PCR; TCRdb keeps in-frame clones, though not all of them. The data show a few hundred thousand clones, about 87% seen once. In Cohort 3, a recovered donor had either two negative PCRs, clearance, or symptom resolution. This CDR3 is built from 14 residues. From germline, CDR1 is SGHRS and CDR2 YFSETQ. V shed 4 bases, J shed 4 bases, and the junction held 6 bases outside the gene matches. This receptor was obtained from a woman aged 45 to 65 who had recovered from COVID-19. Sequences were obtained from PBMCs or T cells enriched from blood (not recorded which). This chain links TRBV5-1 with TRBJ1-1; 8 bases line up with TRBD1. The CDR3, as DNA: TGCGCCAGCAGCAGATCCGGACAGGGCACTGAAGCTTTCTTT. It encodes CASSRSGQGTEAFF.